This T cell receptor beta chain was recorded in a study of identical twins. Each CDR3 protein gets one entry after TCRdb re-called the 5' RACE reads with MiXCR. This sample has approximately 500,000 distinct CDR3 sequences, with around 24% found just once. Germline CDR1 reads GTSNPN; CDR2 reads SVGIG (reference sequence). The CDR3 extends over 14 amino acids. Trimming cost V 0 bases and J 1 base, with 7 bases left between them. These data were also filed under a second study, of T cells expressing NK-cell markers. Turning to that study: Sorted CD3+CD56+NKG2C+, CD3+CD56+NKG2C- and CD3+CD56-NKG2C+ T-cell subsets were beta-chain profiled.

The TCR originated in a woman between 18 and 29 years old in good health. The gene calls are TRBV30 and TRBJ2-1; D is unclear. Sample: CD4+ T cells sorted from blood. CDR3 DNA sequence: TGTGCCTGGAGTGTAGGGCGGTCCTACAATGAGCAGTTCTTC. It yields the protein CAWSVGRSYNEQFF.